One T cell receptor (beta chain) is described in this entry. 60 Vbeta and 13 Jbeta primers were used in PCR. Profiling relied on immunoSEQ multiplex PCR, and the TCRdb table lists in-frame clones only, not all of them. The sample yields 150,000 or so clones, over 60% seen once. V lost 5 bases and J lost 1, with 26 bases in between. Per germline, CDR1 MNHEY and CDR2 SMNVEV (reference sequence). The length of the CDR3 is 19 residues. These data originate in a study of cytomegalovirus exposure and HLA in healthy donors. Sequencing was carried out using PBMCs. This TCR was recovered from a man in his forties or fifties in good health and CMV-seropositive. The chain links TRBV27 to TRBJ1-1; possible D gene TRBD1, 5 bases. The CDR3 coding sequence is TGTGCCAGCAGTAGGGAACCCCTCCGAATCGACAGAGGGAACACTGAAGCTTTCTTT. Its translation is CASSREPLRIDRGNTEAFF.